The TCR beta chain under discussion was sequenced for a study of cytomegalovirus exposure and HLA in healthy donors (TCRdb year 2017). Background on the whole study: An earlier analysis of approximately 640 of the donors reported approximately 270 Gb of sequence data and some 100 million unique TCR beta sequences from some 180 million T cells. Roughly 320 gigabases of sequencing data and around 85 million unique TCR sequences made up an early release that covered about 640 HLA-typed donors. Of the 300 to 450 genotyped donors, 81% fell in the genetic ancestry cluster associated with self-reported Caucasian donors. The study was designed to test whether signatures of past pathogen exposure could be identified by cataloging public T cell receptors. The T cell repertoires of 700 or so subjects were profiled by immunosequencing and related to cytomegalovirus serostatus. A separate validation cohort of some 130 different subjects was used in addition to the roughly 670-subject first cohort. High-throughput TCR immunosequencing, statistical association of individual TCRs with disease status, and machine learning were combined to predict cytomegalovirus infection status. A later analysis re-examined previously published TCR beta repertoires from more than 600 donors and added high-resolution HLA genotyping to investigate patterns of TCR occurrence. In the later analysis, no new phenotypic data were used to find candidate immune exposures; instead, reliance was placed on TCR beta sequences and their occurrence across donors. An earlier analysis of 587 of the donors used high-throughput TCR beta sequencing to judge whether each TCR beta V gene segment behaved as functional or pseudogenic. Alongside the repertoire data, information on donor age, sex, ethnicity and CMV serostatus was compiled. In a later genetic analysis, genome-wide SNP genotypes for about 55% of the roughly 700 donors were used, and that subset was treated as a discovery cohort. All discovery cohort repertoires had been generated on a single sequencing platform. HLA typing included class I and class II loci at four-digit resolution. Typing coverage varied by locus: roughly 629-640 donors for A, B, C, DRB1 and DQB1; approximately 560 for DQA1; about 590 for DPA1; 450 to 480 for DPB1. Because of strong linkage in the cohort, roughly five DR-DQ haplotypes were treated as single units for association and clustering. Among some 410 genotyped donors of the cohort, an average of approximately 200,000 unique TCR beta nucleotide sequences was sequenced per donor, of which approximately 18% were non-productive.

In total, over 600 healthy bone marrow donors made up the cohort. All cohort members were sampled while nominally healthy, although unrecorded immune exposures were likely present. The donor was CMV seropositive and was included in the group of about 290 seropositive cohort members. A peripheral blood sample was provided by each donor, and peripheral blood mononuclear cells were used for TCR beta sequencing. The Qiagen DNeasy Blood Extraction Kit was used to extract genomic DNA from the blood cell samples. The paper as a whole reports these results and caveats: The study gave a list of about 170 TCR beta chains associated with cytomegalovirus. Correlated functional status among segregating V segments might be attributable to linkage disequilibrium, but an unknown experimental factor could not be ruled out. A further reported finding was that TCR beta sequences accurately predicted the HLA-A and HLA-B alleles for most subjects in the first cohort. In both the original and validation cohorts, the classifier was reported to diagnose cytomegalovirus status with high specificity and sensitivity. CMV serostatus was the only immune exposure information available for the cohort. The 87-base-pair reads could not distinguish some IMGT-functional V segments, including TRBV6-2 and TRBV6-3, so those segments were excluded. According to a later analysis, parvovirus B19, influenza, CMV and Epstein-Barr virus appeared linked to several top co-occurrence clusters. In a later analysis, most CMV-associated TCR beta chains were found to appear HLA-restricted, with HLA associations seemingly driven largely by CMV exposure. Over 15 rarely observed V segments, including chromosome 9 orphons, were excluded from the earlier analysis of approximately 500 of the donors because counts were too low. Broadly in line with IMGT annotations, most TCR beta V segments showed up in productive rearrangements about 87% or about 30% of the time in an earlier analysis of several hundred of the donors. The cohort was sequenced for TCR beta chains only, and without alpha or paired-chain data the features that could be detected were limited. In a later analysis, the rate of TCR association differed among HLA loci, with DRB1 alleles having the most associated TCRs and HLA-C alleles having the fewest. While some public TCRs were present in many individuals, most TCR sequences turned up only very rarely across donors. A cluster of highly shared sequence variants was judged likely to represent a technical artifact of the sequencing pipeline. The presence/absence analyses assumed that sequencing depth was roughly uniform across donors, and that assumption may not be true. V-gene and J-gene trimming of TCR beta chains was associated with a missense DCLRE1C variant in a later genetic analysis, and the association was replicated in an independent cohort. In a later genetic analysis, fewer N-insertions in productive TCRs were reported among donors in an Asian-associated ancestry cluster than the approximately 670-donor mean. When HLA alleles, especially DR and DQ, strongly co-occurred, attributing TCR associations to individual alleles was difficult. In vitro tests confirmed that a few of the cytomegalovirus-associated TCR beta chains recognize cytomegalovirus antigens. Because HLA typing was missing for some donors at each locus, association tests included only the typed subset. In a later analysis, HLA-associated TCR beta chains were found to be more clonally expanded and to have lower generation probabilities than equally common non-associated chains. Specific HLA alleles were associated with roughly 16,000 TCR beta sequences at a false discovery rate of 0.05 in a later analysis. According to the authors, the approach could potentially be generalized to other disease states and immunological phenotypes.

Preparation of the library involved the immunoSEQ multiplex PCR assay. The multiplex PCR relied on a mix of 60 forward primers for TCR Vbeta segments and 13 reverse primers for TCR Jbeta segments. Amplification of the CDR3 region of rearranged TCR beta genes was performed with a multiplex PCR assay on genomic DNA. The Illumina HiSeq System was used to sequence the amplified TCR beta libraries as 87-base-pair reads. The study's own analysis went as follows. A later analysis tallied roughly 80 million unique TCR beta chains across the 610 or so repertoires, and around 12 million of those chains were shared by two or more donors. Raw reads were error-corrected and collapsed into unique sequences with a nearest-neighbor algorithm that merged closely related sequences to remove PCR and sequencing errors. V, D and J gene segments were assigned by aligning CDR3 sequences to IMGT reference sequences. Each retained sequence needed at least a six-nucleotide match to both a V gene segment and a J gene segment. A rearrangement counted as productive if the CDR3 had no stop codons and remained in frame with V and J, and every other rearrangement counted as non-productive. Following IMGT convention, CDR3 was defined as the stretch from the second conserved V-encoded cysteine up to the conserved J-encoded phenylalanine. The earlier analysis of fewer than 750 of the donors excluded sequences that lacked an unambiguous match to a single V gene segment. An earlier analysis of 500 to 600 of the donors classified V segments as functional when productive rearrangements were above 56.7% and as segregating when the standard deviation between donors was above 5%. A statistical classification framework was developed to diagnose cytomegalovirus status using the catalog of TCR beta chain sequences. A later analysis assigned V and J genes by comparing TCR nucleotide sequences with IMGT/GENE-DB human TR gene sequences. In a later analysis, CDR3 sequences and most-parsimonious VDJ recombination scenarios were assigned using the TCRdist pipeline. In a later analysis, every TCR beta chain was defined by the combination of its CDR3 amino acid sequence and its V-gene family, and reads without a unique V-gene family were dropped. To address suspected cross-contamination and a sequencing artifact, a later analysis removed a few hundred highly shared, low-generation-probability nucleotide sequences. In a later analysis, a clonal expansion index for each public chain was calculated from normalized within-repertoire ranks of inferred template counts. Generation probabilities in a later analysis came from a VDJ recombination model fitted to out-of-frame rearrangements, and those results were checked against IGoR. In a later analysis, TCR-TCR, TCR-HLA and TCR-CMV co-occurrence was scored with hypergeometric tests, and a repertoire-size bias correction was applied to TCR pairs. A later analysis estimated false discovery rates by permuting HLA or CMV assignments 20 times. In a later analysis, co-occurring TCRs were grouped using DBSCAN, with TCRdist sequence similarity added in when clustering inside HLA-allele-positive subsets. Repertoires with fewer than 30,000 or more than 120,000 public chains were left out of co-occurrence clustering, as were about five repertoires with anomalous nucleotide sharing. Sourced from immuneACCESS, this table was stored by TCRdb with only in-frame sequences that have V and J called. A share of the clones is absent; for the studies checked, an unresolved V gene accounts for under half, and the remainder has no known explanation. The DNA was the basis for D and trimming; V, J and clone size are from that table. Recorded for this sample are 150,000 to 200,000 clones; roughly 80% of them occurred a single time. The ten largest clones capture about 4% of the sample.

On this clone: The target of this receptor is not known. The record has no base qualities; no much larger clone is one base away.

V is shortened by 6 bases, J by 1 base, and the region joining them spans 19 bases. The CDR3 has 17 amino acids, counting the end cysteine and phenylalanine. CDR3 DNA only is kept here, 51 bases in frame from base 1. From a lookup of the germline V gene (reference sequence), CDR1 and CDR2 are WNHNN and SYGVQD. Recombination joined TRBV10-1 with TRBJ1-3; TRBD1 is perhaps the D gene, given 6 matching bases. The sample was PBMCs. This receptor was identified in a man between 25 and 39 years old in good health and CMV-seropositive. The CDR3 amino acid sequence is: CASRGGTHRISGNTIYF. The DNA sequence follows: TGCGCCAGCAGGGGGGGGACACACCGAATTTCTGGAAACACCATATATTTT.